This T cell receptor (beta chain) was observed in a study of T cells after yellow fever vaccination. This CDR3 is 17 amino acids long. Per germline, CDR1 SGHTA and CDR2 FQGNSA. V lost 4 bases to trimming and J lost 1 base, with 17 bases between them. One entry per CDR3 protein, called by TCRdb with MiXCR from the 5' RACE reads. The table includes 300,000 or so distinct CDR3 sequences, 10% to 15% detected once. The clonotype comes from a man aged 25 to 40 who received the YFV17D yellow fever vaccine. The chain joins TRBV7-2 to TRBJ2-1, with D perhaps TRBD1 (6 bases). The sample consisted of CD4+ T cells sorted from PBMCs, taken 45 days after the yellow fever booster vaccination. The CDR3 DNA follows: TGTGCCAGCAGCTCCAGGGGAGCTCCTTTTTCCTACAATGAGCAGTTCTTC. It yields the protein CASSSRGAPFSYNEQFF.